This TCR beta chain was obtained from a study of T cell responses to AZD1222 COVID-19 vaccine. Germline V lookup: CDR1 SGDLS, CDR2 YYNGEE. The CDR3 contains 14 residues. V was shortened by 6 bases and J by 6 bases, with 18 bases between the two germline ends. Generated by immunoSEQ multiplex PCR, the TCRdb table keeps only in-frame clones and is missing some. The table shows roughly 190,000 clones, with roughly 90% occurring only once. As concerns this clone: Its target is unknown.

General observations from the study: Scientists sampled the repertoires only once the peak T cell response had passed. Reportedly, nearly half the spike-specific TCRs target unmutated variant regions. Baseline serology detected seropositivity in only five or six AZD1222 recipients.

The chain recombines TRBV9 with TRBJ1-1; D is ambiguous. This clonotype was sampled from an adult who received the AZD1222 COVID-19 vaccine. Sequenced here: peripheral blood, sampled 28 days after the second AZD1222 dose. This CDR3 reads CASTPGEGWAEAFF. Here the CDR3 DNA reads TGTGCCAGCACCCCCGGAGAGGGATGGGCTGAAGCTTTCTTT.